Listed below are T cell receptor beta chains from one sample, sequenced in a study of cytomegalovirus exposure and HLA in healthy donors. Clones were sequenced by immunoSEQ multiplex PCR, and TCRdb holds only the in-frame ones, with some missing. The sample carries more than 95,000 clones, about four fifths recorded once. The sequenced sample was PBMCs. The receptor set was obtained from a man aged 35 to 55 in good health and CMV-seronegative. Both conserved end residues are part of each CDR3. Each record gives: clone size, J gene, V gene, D gene, CDR3 protein, CDR3 DNA. D genes are given only for firm matches. Clone size, where shown, is once, few, many, or a class for clones that have expanded.

>once|TRBJ1-6|TRBV18|NA
CASSPAEPLPLHF
TGTGCCAGCTCACCGGCAGAACCTTTACCCCTCCACTTT
>NA|TRBJ2-7|TRBV19|TRBD2
CASSLAGGSYEQYF
TGTGCCAGTAGTCTAGCGGGGGGCAGCTACGAGCAGTACTTC
>NA|TRBJ2-1|TRBV7-3|TRBD2
CASSRGGVNEQFF
TGTGCCAGCAGCCGGGGGGGCGTCAATGAGCAGTTCTTC
>once|TRBJ2-2|TRBV19|TRBD2
CASSEGLAGVGSGELFF
TGTGCCAGTAGTGAGGGACTAGCGGGGGTAGGATCCGGGGAGCTGTTTTTT
>once|TRBJ2-7|TRBV6-5|TRBD1
CASSYSGQAKIYEQYF
TGTGCCAGCAGTTACTCCGGACAGGCAAAAATCTACGAGCAGTACTTC
>NA|TRBJ1-1|TRBV2|TRBD1
CASRLTGDAFF
TGTGCCAGCAGGTTGACAGGGGACGCTTTCTTT
>NA|TRBJ2-6|TRBV4-1|NA
CASSPSSTSSGANGLTF
TGCGCCAGCAGCCCCAGCTCGACCAGTTCTGGGGCCAACGGCCTGACTTTC
>NA|TRBJ2-7|TRBV6-1|NA
CASSLNRDLFYEQYF
TGTGCCAGCAGTTTAAACCGGGACTTGTTCTACGAGCAGTACTTC
>NA|TRBJ2-5|TRBV7-6|NA
CASSLVPGRSETQYF
TGTGCCAGCAGCTTAGTTCCAGGGAGGTCAGAGACCCAGTACTTC
>NA|TRBJ2-7|TRBV18|TRBD1
CASSPGQVYEQYF
TGTGCCAGCTCACCGGGACAGGTCTACGAGCAGTACTTC
>NA|TRBJ1-1|TRBV19|TRBD1
CATYRGRTEAFF
TGTGCCACCTACAGGGGACGCACTGAAGCTTTCTTT
>NA|TRBJ2-2|TRBV4-3|TRBD2
CASSLTSGGAGELFF
TGCGCCAGCAGTTTGACTAGCGGGGGGGCCGGGGAGCTGTTTTTT
>NA|TRBJ2-5|TRBV6-6|NA
CASRSDRSRETQYF
TGTGCCAGCAGATCAGACAGGTCCAGAGAGACCCAGTACTTC
>NA|TRBJ1-5|TRBV7-6|TRBD1
CASSLAGGDQPQHF
TGTGCCAGCAGCTTGGCAGGGGGCGATCAGCCCCAGCATTTT
>NA|TRBJ1-1|TRBV5-1|TRBD1
CATQQGTVGTEAFF
TGCGCCACCCAACAGGGGACCGTGGGCACTGAAGCTTTCTTT
>NA|TRBJ2-7|TRBV29-1|NA
CSVSVYRGGTYEQYF
TGCAGCGTTTCAGTCTACAGGGGAGGCACCTACGAGCAGTACTTC
>NA|TRBJ2-7|TRBV7-9|NA
CASSLGTDQYEQYF
TGTGCCAGCAGCTTAGGGACAGATCAATACGAGCAGTACTTC
>NA|TRBJ1-3|TRBV21-1|NA
CASSKVCPTGGYPRNTIYF
TGTGCCAGCAGCAAAGTCTGTCCTACAGGGGGGTATCCTCGAAACACCATATATTTT
>NA|TRBJ2-7|TRBV5-1|TRBD1
CASSGTGTGGGEQYF
TGCGCCAGCAGCGGTACCGGGACAGGGGGCGGCGAGCAGTACTTC
>NA|TRBJ1-4|TRBV7-3|TRBD1
CASKKTGQWNEKLFF
TGTGCCAGCAAAAAGACGGGACAGTGGAATGAAAAACTGTTTTTT
>NA|TRBJ2-5|TRBV4-2|NA
CASSQVNTQGGETQYF
TGTGCCAGCAGCCAAGTTAACACCCAAGGAGGGGAGACCCAGTACTTC
>few|TRBJ2-7|TRBV27|NA
CASSPHDRYEQYF
TGTGCCAGCAGTCCCCACGACAGATACGAGCAGTACTTC